Here is one T cell receptor beta chain with its context. The ends lost 6 bases at V and 7 bases at J; junction bases unmatched: 2. The germline gives CDR1 ENHRY, CDR2 SYGVKD. The CDR3 is made up of 13 amino acids. This record comes from a study of blood T cell repertoires in COVID-19. Study information: Spain, Italy and the United States supplied samples that represented acute and convalescent COVID-19. T cells, B-cell-depleted T cells, or PBMCs provided the cDNA or gDNA that served as material.

The protocol was immunoSEQ multiplex PCR, while the TCRdb copy is restricted to in-frame clones and leaves out a portion. The repertoire holds fewer than 400,000 clones, with around 82% as singletons. The gene calls are TRBV10-3 and TRBJ2-2; 10 positions match TRBD1. This receptor was identified in a man aged 25-45 years with active or convalescent COVID-19. Sequenced sample: peripheral blood. This CDR3 reads CAIRTGGGGELFF. The DNA for the CDR3 is TGTGCCATCAGGACAGGGGGCGGCGGGGAGCTGTTTTTT.